This T cell receptor beta chain was documented in a study of CD8+ T cells in alopecia areata. Overall study results and limits: Higher clonality and more expanded CD8+ clones appeared in lesional than normal scalp.

From germline, CDR1 is GTSNPN and CDR2 SVGIG (reference sequence). J was trimmed by 0 bases and V by 6 bases; bases with no gene match: 19. The CDR3 is 20 amino acids. Regarding treatment: oral pan-JAK inhibitor, 5-10 mg twice daily. In this sample, this clone turned up a few times. Its target is unknown. RNA, once extracted, was reverse transcribed into cDNA for use as the sequencing template. Generated by immunoSEQ multiplex PCR, the TCRdb table keeps only in-frame clones and is missing some. The repertoire includes over 100,000 clones, less than 75% of them detected once, and 12% sits in the top ten.

The receptor was isolated from a human donor with alopecia areata. Sequencing used CD8+ T cells sorted from blood, obtained at week 24, from a patient treated with tofacitinib. V gene TRBV30 combines with J gene TRBJ2-6, with 8 bases lining up with TRBD1. The CDR3 bases are TGTGCCTGTCCCCTCGGGGGACAGGTGGGATCTAGCTCTGGGGCCAACGTCCTGACTTTC. It specifies CACPLGGQVGSSSGANVLTF.